There are a few counts of the clone carrying this T cell receptor (beta chain). Its antigen is still unknown. This sample is drawn from a study of beta chain features in type 1 diabetes. Notes on the study in general: Patients with type 1 diabetes showed fewer VDJ junction insertions and more deletions.

Naive, central memory, regulatory and stem cell-like memory cells within the CD4+ compartment were sorted using CD45RO/CCR7/CD25/CD127/CD95/CD27. V dropped 6 bases and J dropped 2 bases, with 11 bases sitting between them. This CDR3 contains 13 residues. In germline, CDR1 is GTSNPN, CDR2 SVGIG (reference sequence). Reverse transcription of all isolated RNA meant that expressed TCRB transcripts were sequenced. Samples of naive, central memory and regulatory T cells yielded a mean of about 3.8 million reads. Using immunoSEQ multiplex PCR, the repertoire was profiled, and TCRdb retains in-frame clones only, with some absent. The repertoire holds 200,000 to 300,000 clones, with over 65% as singletons.

This sequence joins TRBV30 and TRBJ2-1; TRBD1 or TRBD2 may be the D gene (5 bases each). This receptor was identified in a young man in good health. Specimen: naive CD4+ T cells from blood. This CDR3 reads CACQMGPYNEQFF. CDR3 DNA sequence: TGTGCCTGCCAGATGGGACCCTACAATGAGCAGTTCTTC.